The clone carrying this T cell receptor (beta chain) was seen a single time. Its matching antigen is unknown. Deep-level settings were used for running the assay. The repertoire was sequenced with immunoSEQ multiplex PCR; TCRdb's copy has only in-frame clones and lacks some. The table lists approximately 500,000 clones, 90% to 96% of them singletons. The sample originates from a study of shared clonotypes between healthy human individuals. Whole-study findings and limits: Four donors held about 5% of naive CD4 clonotypes in common.

Every donor, a Caucasian adult, lived in Nashville, Tennessee. This CDR3 region has 13 residues. Germline loops: CDR1 MDHEN, CDR2 SYDVKM. V was pared by 8 bases and J by 3 bases, with 13 bases between. The rearrangement joins TRBV28 to TRBJ2-5; D unresolved. The sequence was obtained from a woman younger than 45 in good health. Sequenced: naive CD4+ T cells sorted from blood. The subset is: CD45RA+ positively selected. This CDR3 is CASRRTVKETQYF. The DNA of the CDR3 is TGTGCCAGCCGCCGAACGGTTAAAGAGACCCAGTACTTC. The whole variable domain, remainder taken from reference TRBV28 and TRBJ2-5, is DVKVTQSSRYLVKRTGEKVFLECVQDMDHENMFWYRQDPGLGLRLIYFSYDVKMKEKGDIPEGYSVSREKKERFSLILESASTNQTSMYLCASRRTVKETQYFGPGTRLLVL.